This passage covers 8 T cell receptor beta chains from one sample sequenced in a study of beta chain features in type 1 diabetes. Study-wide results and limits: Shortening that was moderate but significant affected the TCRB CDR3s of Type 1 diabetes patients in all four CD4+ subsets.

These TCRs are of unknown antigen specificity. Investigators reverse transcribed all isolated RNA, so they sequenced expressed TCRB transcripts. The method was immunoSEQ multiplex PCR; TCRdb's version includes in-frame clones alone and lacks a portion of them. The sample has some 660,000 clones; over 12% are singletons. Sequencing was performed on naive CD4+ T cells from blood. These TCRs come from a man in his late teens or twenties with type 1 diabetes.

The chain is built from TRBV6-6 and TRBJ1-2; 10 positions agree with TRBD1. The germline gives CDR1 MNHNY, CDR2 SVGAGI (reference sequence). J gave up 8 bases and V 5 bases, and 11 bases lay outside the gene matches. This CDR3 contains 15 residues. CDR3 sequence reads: CASSRGQGSNYGYTF. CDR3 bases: TGTGCCAGCAGTCGGGGACAGGGGAGTAATTACGGCTACACCTTC.

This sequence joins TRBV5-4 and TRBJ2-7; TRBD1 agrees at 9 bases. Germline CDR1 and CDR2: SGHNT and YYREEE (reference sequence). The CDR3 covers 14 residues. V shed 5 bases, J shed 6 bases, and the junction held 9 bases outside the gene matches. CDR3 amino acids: CASRTDRGPGEQYF. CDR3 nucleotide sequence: TGTGCCAGCAGGACGGACAGGGGTCCGGGCGAGCAGTACTTC.

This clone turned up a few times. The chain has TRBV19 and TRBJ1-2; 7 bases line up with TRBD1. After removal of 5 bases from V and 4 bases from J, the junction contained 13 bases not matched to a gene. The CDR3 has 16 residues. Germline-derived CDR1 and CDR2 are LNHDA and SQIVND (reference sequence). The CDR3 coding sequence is TGTGCCAGTAGTCCTACAGGGGCGGTGCGCTCCTATGGCTACACCTTC. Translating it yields CASSPTGAVRSYGYTF.

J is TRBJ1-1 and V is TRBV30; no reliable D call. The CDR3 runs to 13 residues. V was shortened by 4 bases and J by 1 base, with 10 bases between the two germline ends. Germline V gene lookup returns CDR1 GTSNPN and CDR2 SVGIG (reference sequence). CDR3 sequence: CAWTKSRNTEAFF. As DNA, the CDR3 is TGTGCCTGGACCAAATCGAGGAACACTGAAGCTTTCTTT.

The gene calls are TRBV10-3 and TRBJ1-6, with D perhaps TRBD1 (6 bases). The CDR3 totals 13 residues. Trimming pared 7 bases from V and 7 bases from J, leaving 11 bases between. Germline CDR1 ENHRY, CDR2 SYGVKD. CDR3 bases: TGTGCCATCACCCCAACAGGGAATTCACCCCTCCACTTT. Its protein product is CAITPTGNSPLHF.

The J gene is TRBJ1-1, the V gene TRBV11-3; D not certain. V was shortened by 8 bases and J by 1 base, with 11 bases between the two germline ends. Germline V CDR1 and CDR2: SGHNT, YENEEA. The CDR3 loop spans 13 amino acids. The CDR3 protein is CASAPSGNTEAFF. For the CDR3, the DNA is TGTGCCAGCGCCCCGTCGGGGAACACTGAAGCTTTCTTT.

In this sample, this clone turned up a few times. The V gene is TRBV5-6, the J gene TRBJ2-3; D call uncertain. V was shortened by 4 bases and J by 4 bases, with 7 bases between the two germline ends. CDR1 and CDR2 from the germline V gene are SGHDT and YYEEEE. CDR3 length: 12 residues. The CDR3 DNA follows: TGTGCCAGCAGCGCGACCCCAGATACGCAGTATTTT. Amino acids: CASSATPDTQYF.

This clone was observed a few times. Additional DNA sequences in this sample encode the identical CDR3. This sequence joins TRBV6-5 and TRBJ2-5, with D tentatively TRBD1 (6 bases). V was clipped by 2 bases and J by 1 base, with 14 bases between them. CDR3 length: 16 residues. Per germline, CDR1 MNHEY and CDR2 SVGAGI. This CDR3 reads CASSYSRGTGQETQYF. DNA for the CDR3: TGTGCCAGCAGTTACAGCAGGGGTACCGGCCAAGAGACCCAGTACTTC.